This T cell receptor (beta chain) was observed in a study of cytomegalovirus exposure and HLA in healthy donors. PCR employed 60 Vbeta and 13 Jbeta primers. Here immunoSEQ multiplex PCR was the method, and the copy in TCRdb shows in-frame clones only, minus some. The sample lists about 170,000 clones, under 90% seen once, with 6.5% to 8.5% in the top ten. Regarding this clone: Its antigen remains unknown.

Study results and caveats: Cytomegalovirus association was assigned to about 150 TCR beta chains. Presence/absence analyses assumed roughly uniform sequencing depth across donors.

Donors were nominally healthy when sampled, though unrecorded immune exposures were likely. CDR3 length: 16 amino acids. CDR1 and CDR2 from the germline V gene are MNHEY and SMNVEV (reference sequence). J was trimmed by 5 bases and V by 6 bases; bases with no gene match: 12. The material sequenced was PBMCs. The clonotype comes from a young man in good health and CMV-seropositive. The chain employs TRBV27 and TRBJ2-1, with 8 bases lining up with TRBD2. DNA for the CDR3: TGTGCCAGCAGCCTTTTCGGGAGGGCCCTGGACAATGAGCAGTTCTTC. Its translation: CASSLFGRALDNEQFF.